This is a list of T cell receptor beta chains from one sample in a study of T cell responses to AZD1222 COVID-19 vaccine. Sequenced by immunoSEQ multiplex PCR; TCRdb stores in-frame clones only, minus some. The sample includes about 150,000 clones, approximately 87% seen only once; the top ten take about 5.1%. Here the sequenced sample was peripheral blood, taken on day 0 of MenACWY control vaccination. All receptors derive from an adult in good health. Both conserved end residues are part of each CDR3. The order of the fields is J gene, V gene, clone size, D gene, CDR3 protein, CDR3 DNA. D genes are given only for firm matches. The listing skips clone size in some rows; elsewhere it reads once, few, many or a size class.

TRBJ1-1 | TRBV10-3 | . | . | CAIRVSGRDTEAFF | TGTGCCATCAGGGTCTCGGGGAGGGACACTGAAGCTTTCTTT
TRBJ1-1 | TRBV6-1 | few | . | CASSEAQTVKAFF | TGTGCCAGCAGTGAAGCGCAAACGGTTAAAGCTTTCTTT
TRBJ1-1 | TRBV5-1 | . | . | CASSSTGNTEAFF | TGCGCCAGCAGCTCAACAGGGAACACTGAAGCTTTCTTT
TRBJ1-1 | TRBV12-3/TRBV12-4 | . | . | CASSHNTEAFF | TGTGCCAGCAGTCACAACACTGAAGCTTTCTTT
TRBJ1-1 | TRBV6-5 | . | . | CASSKNGGLNTEAFF | TGTGCCAGCAGCAAGAACGGGGGCCTGAACACTGAAGCTTTCTTT
TRBJ1-2 | TRBV6-6 | . | . | CASSNPLGNYGYTF | TGTGCCAGCAGTAATCCTTTAGGGAACTATGGCTACACCTTC
TRBJ1-1 | TRBV12-3/TRBV12-4 | . | TRBD1 | CASSRGTGGPAFF | TGTGCCAGCAGTAGGGGGACAGGGGGTCCGGCTTTCTTT
TRBJ2-7 | TRBV2 | . | . | CASSEGSAMPLEQYF | TGTGCCAGCAGTGAAGGGTCAGCGATGCCTTTAGAGCAGTACTTC
TRBJ1-5 | TRBV5-1 | . | . | CASSPGGHPSNQPQHF | TGCGCCAGCAGCCCCGGCGGCCACCCTAGCAATCAGCCCCAGCATTTT
TRBJ2-2 | TRBV19 | few | . | CASNEGGNTGELFF | TGTGCCAGCAACGAGGGGGGGAACACCGGGGAGCTGTTTTTT
TRBJ1-2 | TRBV11-2 | once | TRBD1 | CASSRTGGESPGGYTF | TGTGCCAGCAGCCGTACAGGGGGCGAGTCGCCCGGAGGCTACACCTTC
TRBJ1-5 | TRBV28 | . | . | CASSSWTVNSNQPQHF | TGTGCCAGCAGTTCCTGGACGGTAAATAGCAATCAGCCCCAGCATTTT
TRBJ2-7 | TRBV6-2/TRBV6-3 | . | . | CASSYSAVSSYEQYF | TGTGCCAGCAGTTACTCGGCGGTAAGCTCCTACGAGCAGTACTTC
TRBJ1-1 | TRBV11-2 | many | . | CASSWAFNTEAFF | TGTGCCAGCAGCTGGGCGTTTAACACTGAAGCTTTCTTT
TRBJ1-2 | TRBV20-1 | . | . | CSARGTYGYTF | TGCAGTGCTAGAGGAACTTATGGCTACACCTTC
TRBJ1-3 | TRBV4-1 | . | . | CASSQDYSSSGNTIYF | TGCGCCAGCAGCCAAGATTACAGTAGCTCTGGAAACACCATATATTTT
TRBJ2-3 | TRBV5-4 | . | . | CASSLDREKADTQYF | TGTGCCAGCAGCTTGGACAGGGAAAAGGCAGATACGCAGTATTTT
TRBJ2-7 | TRBV28 | . | TRBD1 | CASSPGQGKEQYF | TGTGCCAGCAGTCCCGGACAGGGCAAGGAGCAGTACTTC
TRBJ2-3 | TRBV5-1 | . | . | CASSLVRDTQYF | TGCGCCAGCAGCTTGGTCAGAGATACGCAGTATTTT
TRBJ1-2 | TRBV3-1/TRBV3-2 | . | TRBD1 | CASSPGGQMNYGYTF | TGTGCCAGCAGCCCCGGGGGACAGATGAACTATGGCTACACCTTC
TRBJ2-7 | TRBV11-2 | . | TRBD2 | CASSLAPGRGVYEQYF | TGTGCCAGCAGCTTAGCCCCGGGGAGGGGAGTGTACGAGCAGTACTTC
TRBJ1-1 | TRBV15 | few | . | CATSRVGRGLYTEAFF | TGTGCCACCAGCAGAGTTGGGAGGGGCCTATATACTGAAGCTTTCTTT
TRBJ2-1 | TRBV19 | . | . | CASSMGRENEQFF | TGTGCCAGTAGTATGGGCAGGGAGAATGAGCAGTTCTTC
TRBJ2-1 | TRBV19 | . | . | CASSIWGSEQFF | TGTGCCAGTAGTATATGGGGGAGTGAGCAGTTCTTC
TRBJ2-1 | TRBV27 | once | TRBD2 | CASSYQSSGRALFF | TGTGCCAGCAGTTATCAATCTAGCGGGAGGGCTTTGTTCTTC
TRBJ2-2 | TRBV19 | . | TRBD2 | CASSSSGSYTGELFF | TGTGCCAGTAGTTCTAGCGGGAGTTATACCGGGGAGCTGTTTTTT
TRBJ1-2 | TRBV10-3 | . | . | CAISDYKGGQRYGYTF | TGTGCCATCAGTGATTATAAGGGCGGCCAGCGTTATGGCTACACCTTC
TRBJ2-1 | TRBV6-6 | . | TRBD2 | CASASGSSYNEQFF | TGTGCCAGCGCAAGCGGGAGCTCCTACAATGAGCAGTTCTTC
TRBJ1-6 | TRBV5-8 | . | . | CASSLTVYNSPLHF | TGTGCCAGCAGTCTGACAGTTTATAATTCACCCCTCCACTTT
TRBJ2-2 | TRBV2 | . | TRBD1 | CASRRTLQGYTGELFF | TGTGCCAGCCGACGAACTCTACAGGGGTACACCGGGGAGCTGTTTTTT
TRBJ2-7 | TRBV19 | . | . | CASSIGSASSYEQYF | TGTGCCAGTAGTATAGGGTCGGCGAGCTCCTACGAGCAGTACTTC